These 28 T cell receptor beta chains were sequenced from one sample in a study of T cells in Graves' hyperthyroidism and ophthalmopathy. RNA transcripts gave rise to amplified TCR beta CDR3 regions. The HTBI primer set was used in a first-round RT-PCR of the TCR CDR3. In TCRdb, the multiplex PCR reads were re-called with MiXCR into one record per CDR3 protein. The sample consists of about 270,000 distinct CDR3 sequences, about 20% of them appearing once. The sequenced material came from blood. These receptors were collected from a man aged 25-40 years with Graves' ophthalmopathy.

This clonotype was seen at least ten times. V usage is TRBV2 and J usage is TRBJ1-1; D possibly corresponds to TRBD1 (6 bases). Trimming pared 4 bases from V and 5 bases from J, leaving 14 bases between. CDR1 is SNHLY and CDR2 is FYNNEI in the germline V gene. The CDR3 spans 14 residues. The chain's CDR3 is CASSARAQGTEAFF. The CDR3 DNA is TGTGCCAGCAGTGCCCGGGCCCAGGGGACTGAAGCTTTCTTT.

This clonotype was observed a few times. The rearrangement links TRBV20-1 to TRBJ1-1; tentative D call: TRBD1 (5 bases). V was trimmed by 3 bases and J by 7 bases, leaving 12 bases between them. Germline V gene sequence: CDR1 DFQATT, CDR2 SNEGSKA (reference sequence). This CDR3 has 12 residues. The CDR3 coding sequence is TGCAGTGCTAGTGAAGGGGACGGTGAAGCTTTCTTT. Translated: CSASEGDGEAFF.

V usage is TRBV15 and J usage is TRBJ1-1; D gene ambiguous. V was clipped by 0 bases and J by 7 bases, with 9 bases between them. Germline CDR1 reads LNHNV; CDR2 reads YYDKDF (reference sequence). The CDR3 consists of 13 residues. The CDR3 DNA sequence: TGTGCCACCAGCAGAGATTATAGCGGTGAAGCTTTCTTT. Translation gives CATSRDYSGEAFF.

This chain connects TRBV4-1 to TRBJ2-5, with D perhaps TRBD2 (7 bases). V lost 5 bases, J lost 0 bases, and 13 bases lay in between. Germline CDR1 is MGHRA and CDR2 is YSYEKL. The CDR3 spans 15 residues. The CDR3 DNA follows: TGCGCCAGCAGCTGGGGGGGCGCCTACCAAGAGACCCAGTACTTC. Translation: CASSWGGAYQETQYF.

The chain uses TRBV6-1 and TRBJ2-3; 7 bases fit TRBD2. This CDR3 contains 13 residues. Per the germline V gene, CDR1 is MNHNS and CDR2 is SASEGT. Trimming took 6 bases from V and 7 from J; bases not matched to a gene: 7. This CDR3 is CASSPGGGYTQYF. For the CDR3, the DNA is TGTGCCAGCAGCCCGGGAGGCGGATATACGCAGTATTTT.

A remark on this clonotype: The germline gene is not matched at one end of the junction; a read error may be the cause. The chain is built from TRBV19 and TRBJ2-1; D remains unclear. This CDR3 comprises 13 residues. Germline values: CDR1 LNHDA, CDR2 SQIVND (reference sequence). As DNA, the CDR3 is TGTGCCAGTAGTTTGGGCAGGTACACTGAGCAGTTCTTC. Amino acid sequence: CASSLGRYTEQFF.

This clonotype was seen only a few times. The chain uses TRBV7-3 and TRBJ2-2, with D perhaps TRBD2 (5 bases). V was clipped by 2 bases and J by 7 bases, with 8 bases between them. This CDR3 is built from 13 residues. Per germline, CDR1 SGHTA and CDR2 FQGTGA. The CDR3 DNA sequence: TGTGCCAGCAGCTTAGAGGGATTCGGGGAGCTGTTTTTT. Protein: CASSLEGFGELFF.

This clonotype was picked up many times. This chain uses TRBV2 with TRBJ2-7, with 7 bases fitting TRBD1. V lost 5 bases and J lost 0; bases outside the gene matches: 4. Germline-derived CDR1 and CDR2 are SNHLY and FYNNEI. CDR3 length equals 14 residues. In DNA form, the CDR3 reads TGTGCCAGCAGTTTACAGGGGTACTCCTACGAGCAGTACTTC. It encodes CASSLQGYSYEQYF. The full variable domain, with the rest looked up from reference TRBV2 and TRBJ2-7, is EPEVTQTPSHQVTQMGQEVILRCVPISNHLYFYWYRQILGQKVEFLVSFYNNEISEKSEIFDDQFSVERPDGSNFTLKIRSTKLEDSAMYFCASSLQGYSYEQYFGPGTRLTVT.

The chain has TRBV7-9 and TRBJ1-5, with 9 bases matching TRBD1. J gave up 4 bases and V 5 bases, and 6 bases lay outside the gene matches. Germline CDR1 is SEHNR and CDR2 is FQNEAQ (reference sequence). The CDR3 is made up of 15 amino acids. CDR3 nucleotide sequence: TGTGCCAGCAGCGCAGGGACAGGGCCTAATCAGCCCCAGCATTTT. Protein sequence: CASSAGTGPNQPQHF.

This clonotype has a handful of counts. This chain joins TRBV6-5 and TRBJ2-5; 14 bases align to TRBD2. V gave up 2 bases and J gave up 3 bases; unmatched junction bases: 14. CDR1 is MNHEY, CDR2 SVGAGI, per germline. The CDR3 is made up of 20 amino acids. This CDR3 is CASSYRAFTGTSGREETQYF. The CDR3 coding sequence is TGTGCCAGCAGTTACCGGGCGTTCACCGGGACTAGCGGGAGAGAAGAGACCCAGTACTTC.

This clonotype was observed a few times. The chain employs TRBV24-1 and TRBJ2-3, with D possibly being TRBD2 (6 bases). The CDR3 has 13 amino acids. Looked up from germline, CDR1 is KGHDR and CDR2 is SFDVKD. Trimming left V 9 bases short and J 6 bases short, with 15 bases between. In DNA, the CDR3 is TGTGCCACCCCCGGGAAGGAGGGGGATACGCAGTATTTT. It specifies CATPGKEGDTQYF.

This sequence joins TRBV5-5 and TRBJ2-3, with D maybe TRBD2 (5 bases). Looked up from germline, CDR1 is SGHKS and CDR2 is YYEKEE (reference sequence). V was shortened by 4 bases and J by 4 bases, with 16 bases between the two germline ends. The CDR3 is 15 amino acids. CDR3 protein: CASSTDSGGADTQYF. CDR3 coding DNA: TGTGCCAGCAGCACGGACTCAGGTGGCGCAGATACGCAGTATTTT.

This clonotype was found many times. The chain employs TRBV12-3 or TRBV12-4 and TRBJ2-7; TRBD1 aligns across 7 bases. With 5 bases clipped from V and 6 bases from J, the junction kept 13 bases outside the gene matches. The CDR3 spans 15 residues. CDR3 DNA: TGTGCCAGCAGTCCAAACCCTGGACAGGTTCGCGAGCAGTACTTC. Amino acid sequence: CASSPNPGQVREQYF.

This clonotype was observed many times. V usage is TRBV7-8 and J usage is TRBJ1-1; tentatively, D is TRBD1 (5 bases). V was clipped by 0 bases and J by 6 bases, with 8 bases between them. Per germline, CDR1 SGHVS and CDR2 FQNEAQ. The CDR3 is 13 residues long. DNA for the CDR3: TGTGCCAGCAGCTTAGCGGGGGTCGCTGAAGCTTTCTTT. Its translation is CASSLAGVAEAFF.

This clonotype was detected ten times or more. The chain couples TRBV12-3 or TRBV12-4 to TRBJ1-1; perhaps TRBD1 as D (6 bases). CDR3 size: 15 residues. V dropped 6 bases and J dropped 1 base, with 15 bases sitting between them. In DNA form, the CDR3 reads TGTGCCAGCAGCCGGGAGGCAGGGGAGAACACTGAAGCTTTCTTT. Protein: CASSREAGENTEAFF.

This clonotype was picked up many times. The chain has TRBV3-1 and TRBJ1-5; D call uncertain. Trimming left V 0 bases short and J 6 bases short, with 9 bases between. CDR1 is LGHDT, CDR2 YNNKEL, per germline (reference sequence). The CDR3 covers 14 residues. The CDR3 DNA is TGTGCCAGCAGCCAAGACATGGGGTTTCAGCCCCAGCATTTT. Amino acid sequence: CASSQDMGFQPQHF.

This clonotype was seen many times. J is TRBJ2-7 and V is TRBV28, with 12 bases aligning to TRBD2. Germline lookup yields CDR1 MDHEN and CDR2 SYDVKM. Trimming cost V 2 bases and J 7 bases; bases outside gene matches: 0. The CDR3 is 13 amino acids. CDR3 sequence: CASSLGLAGEQYF. The CDR3 nucleotides are TGTGCCAGCAGTTTAGGACTAGCGGGGGAGCAGTACTTC.

This clonotype was recorded at least ten times. The rearrangement joins TRBV12-3 or TRBV12-4 to TRBJ2-5; D may be TRBD2 (6 bases). The CDR3 totals 14 residues. V lost 6 bases and J 5 bases, leaving 16 bases between the germline ends. CDR3 amino acids: CASSPWAGRETQYF. The CDR3 DNA sequence: TGTGCCAGCAGCCCTTGGGCGGGACGGGAGACCCAGTACTTC.

Regarding this clonotype: It may be a read error: a sequence one base away is much more abundant. J is TRBJ2-1 and V is TRBV7-2; a possible D gene is TRBD2 (6 bases). The V gene's germline CDR1 is SGHTA and CDR2 FQGNSA. The CDR3 runs 15 residues. The CDR3 loop reads CASSLVAGIYNERFF. The DNA of the CDR3 is TGTGCCAGCAGCTTAGTGGCGGGAATCTACAATGAGCGGTTCTTC.

As for this clonotype: This sequence may be a read error, since a much larger clone differs from it by one base. The chain has TRBV11-2 and TRBJ2-2, with TRBD1 matching over 9 bases. The CDR3 covers 14 residues. Germline lookup yields CDR1 SGHAT and CDR2 FQNNGV. The V segment lost 8 bases and the J segment 5 bases; nucleotides outside the gene matches: 6. CDR3 in amino acids: CASGRDRDTGELFF. The CDR3 DNA reads as TGTGCCAGCGGTCGGGACAGGGATACCGGGGAGCTGTTTTTT.

This clonotype was picked up many times. This rearrangement joins TRBV7-8 to TRBJ2-2; D perhaps matches TRBD2 (6 bases). Germline CDR1 reads SGHVS; CDR2 reads FQNEAQ. The germline V and J ends were trimmed by 5 bases and 8 bases, with 15 bases remaining between them. The CDR3 runs to 14 residues. For the CDR3, the DNA is TGTGCCAGCAGCCAGGGACTTGCCGGGGGGGAGCTGTTTTTT. Its protein is CASSQGLAGGELFF.

This chain links TRBV20-1 with TRBJ2-7; no clear D. Germline V gene sequence: CDR1 DFQATT, CDR2 SNEGSKA (reference sequence). Trimming pared 1 base from V and 2 bases from J, leaving 6 bases between. The length of the CDR3 is 12 residues. This chain's CDR3 is CSARVPPYEQYF. CDR3 DNA: TGCAGTGCTAGAGTCCCCCCCTACGAGCAGTACTTC.

This clonotype showed up just a few times. This chain uses TRBV5-1 with TRBJ2-7; D may match TRBD1 or TRBD2 (6 bases each). The CDR3 spans 13 residues. Trimming shortened V by 5 bases and J by 6 bases, and 15 bases separated the two germline ends. CDR1 and CDR2 (germline): SGHRS, YFSETQ. In DNA form, the CDR3 reads TGCGCCAGCAGGAGTGGGGGGCGAGGCGAGCAGTACTTC. Translation gives CASRSGGRGEQYF.

The rearrangement links TRBV7-2 to TRBJ2-1; TRBD2 matches 13 bases. CDR3 size: 17 residues. With 2 bases clipped from V and 8 bases from J, the junction kept 9 bases outside the gene matches. The germline CDR1 and CDR2 sequences are SGHTA and FQGNSA. CDR3 DNA sequence: TGTGCCAGCAGCTTATACCCCGGACTAGCGGGAGACGATGAGCAGTTCTTC. Protein sequence: CASSLYPGLAGDDEQFF.

This clonotype was seen ten or more times. The V and J genes are TRBV2 and TRBJ1-1, with D tentatively TRBD1 (5 bases). The germline gives CDR1 SNHLY, CDR2 FYNNEI. This CDR3 is built from 13 residues. Trimming took 9 bases from V and 2 from J, leaving 13 bases between them. The CDR3 loop is CASKSGGNTEAFF. The CDR3 coding sequence is TGTGCCAGTAAATCGGGGGGAAACACTGAAGCTTTCTTT.

This chain links TRBV6-1 with TRBJ2-3, with no clear D. Trimming shortened V by 4 bases and J by 1 base, and 6 bases separated the two germline ends. The CDR3 has 13 residues. Germline V gene sequence: CDR1 MNHNS, CDR2 SASEGT. Here the CDR3 reads CASSGTRTDTQYF. In nucleotides, the CDR3 is TGTGCCAGCAGTGGAACCCGCACAGATACGCAGTATTTT.

Many counts were recorded for this clonotype. This chain connects TRBV7-8 to TRBJ2-5, with D perhaps matching TRBD1 (6 bases). Germline V lookup: CDR1 SGHVS, CDR2 FQNEAQ. The CDR3 contains 15 residues. V was pared by 7 bases and J by 5 bases, with 20 bases between. The CDR3 is CASNRAYRVGETQYF. CDR3 DNA sequence: TGTGCCAGCAACCGGGCCTACAGGGTTGGGGAGACCCAGTACTTC.

Only a few counts were recorded for this clonotype. V usage is TRBV6-1 and J usage is TRBJ2-7; D might be TRBD1 (6 bases). V dropped 7 bases and J dropped 4 bases, with 20 bases sitting between them. Per the germline V gene, CDR1 is MNHNS and CDR2 is SASEGT. The CDR3 has 15 amino acids. The CDR3 spells CASTTGSPGSYEQYF. In DNA form, the CDR3 reads TGTGCCAGCACTACAGGGTCCCCAGGGTCTTACGAGCAGTACTTC.